The 14 T cell receptor beta chains below come from one sample, sequenced in a study of liver allograft versus peripheral blood T cells. Turning to the study itself: Intrahepatic T cell receptor repertoires from transplanted livers were compared against repertoires in recipients' peripheral blood.

One entry per CDR3 protein, called by TCRdb with MiXCR from the reads. This sample has about 14,000 distinct CDR3 sequences, with about 20% found just once. All receptors come from a human patient who had a liver transplant. Some T cells may arise from the graft donor.

This clonotype was observed at least ten times. This chain uses TRBV27 with TRBJ1-6; D call uncertain. Trimming took off 3 bases at V and 8 bases at J, with 11 bases between the two ends. The CDR3 is 14 amino acids. Germline V gene sequence: CDR1 MNHEY, CDR2 SMNVEV (reference sequence). DNA for the CDR3: TGTGCCAGCAGTTTTTGGTCTTCTGATTCACCCCTCCACTTT. Translated, it gives CASSFWSSDSPLHF.

By share, this clonotype ranks as medium-sized. The chain recombines TRBV24-1 with TRBJ2-2; TRBD1 matches 9 bases. Germline lookup yields CDR1 KGHDR and CDR2 SFDVKD. The CDR3 is made up of 18 amino acids. Trimming took 4 bases from V and 3 from J; bases not matched to a gene: 11. In DNA form, the CDR3 reads TGTGCCACCAGTGACCTACAGGGGGCAAGCACCCACACCGGGGAGCTGTTTTTT. As protein: CATSDLQGASTHTGELFF.

This clonotype showed up many times. This chain links TRBV7-9 with TRBJ2-5; perhaps TRBD1 as D (5 bases). The CDR3 is 14 amino acids. CDR1 and CDR2 from the germline V gene are SEHNR and FQNEAQ (reference sequence). The V gene lost 2 bases and the J gene lost 5 bases, with 12 bases spanning the gap. The CDR3 bases are TGTGCCAGCAGCTTAAGGGGCGGTAGTGAGACCCAGTACTTC. This encodes CASSLRGGSETQYF.

In its sample, this clonotype was seen many times. The V call is TRBV20-1, the J call TRBJ1-1, with D unclear. V lost 2 bases, J lost 0 bases, and 7 bases lay in between. This CDR3 comprises 13 residues. CDR1 is DFQATT and CDR2 is SNEGSKA in the germline V gene (reference sequence). The CDR3 nucleotides read TGCAGTGCTAGAACAGACATGAACACTGAAGCTTTCTTT. This codes for CSARTDMNTEAFF.

Only one count was recorded for this clonotype. A read error may explain this, as a much larger clone is one base away. It is likely a read error, because the conserved phenylalanine at the end of the CDR3 is missing. The genes are TRBV29-1 and TRBJ2-7; D call uncertain. The CDR3 loop spans 13 amino acids. Trimming stripped 3 bases from V and 0 bases from J, with 9 bases between. CDR1 and CDR2 (germline): SQVTM, ANQGSEA. The CDR3 spells CSVEPDGSYEQYY. In DNA form, the CDR3 reads TGCAGCGTTGAGCCGGACGGCTCCTACGAGCAGTACTAC.

To note about this clonotype: A read error may explain this, as a much larger clone is one base away. The chain uses TRBV7-2 and TRBJ1-5; D ambiguous. CDR1 SGHTA and CDR2 FQGNSA come from the germline V gene. The CDR3 covers 15 residues. CDR3 DNA sequence: TGTGCCAGCAGCTTAGGGGTAACGAGCAATCAGTCCCAGCATTTT. Its protein is CASSLGVTSNQSQHF.

This clonotype was found a few times. The rearrangement joins TRBV27 to TRBJ1-4; the D gene is possibly TRBD1 (5 bases). The CDR3 sequence is 14 residues long. The V and J ends lost 3 bases and 5 bases respectively, with 10 bases between them. Germline CDR1 MNHEY, CDR2 SMNVEV (reference sequence). This CDR3 reads CASSFRGGNEKLFF. CDR3 coding DNA: TGTGCCAGCAGTTTTAGGGGAGGCAATGAAAAACTGTTTTTT.

This clonotype was seen many times. The chain is built from TRBV28 and TRBJ1-2; 8 nucleotides align to TRBD1. The CDR3 covers 15 residues. V dropped 5 bases and J dropped 7; count of bases not matched to a gene: 12. Germline V gene sequence: CDR1 MDHEN, CDR2 SYDVKM. The CDR3 spells CASSDQWTGLGGYTF. The CDR3 DNA follows: TGTGCCAGCAGTGACCAATGGACAGGGTTGGGTGGCTACACCTTC.

This chain links TRBV19 with TRBJ2-1; 9 bases align to TRBD2. This CDR3 is built from 15 residues. Germline-derived CDR1 and CDR2 are LNHDA and SQIVND (reference sequence). With V trimmed by 8 bases and J by 6 bases, 11 bases remained unmatched. The DNA for the CDR3 is TGTGCCAGTGGTACCACCGGGACTAGCCTCAATGAGCAGTTCTTC. It translates to CASGTTGTSLNEQFF. Full variable domain (remainder filled in from reference TRBV19 and TRBJ2-1): DGGITQSPKYLFRKEGQNVTLSCEQNLNHDAMYWYRQDPGQGLRLIYYSQIVNDFQKGDIAEGYSVSREKKESFPLTVTSAQKNPTAFYLCASGTTGTSLNEQFFGPGTRLTVL.

This clonotype was observed many times. The chain joins TRBV6-1 to TRBJ2-6; no firm D call. In germline, CDR1 is MNHNS, CDR2 SASEGT. Trimming cost V 5 bases and J 4 bases, with 9 bases left between them. This CDR3 region has 14 residues. CDR3 DNA: TGTGCCAGCAGTTTGCAAGCCGGGGCCAACGTCCTGACTTTC. Its translation: CASSLQAGANVLTF.

The chain carries TRBV7-9 and TRBJ1-2, with D perhaps TRBD1 (6 bases). The CDR3 loop spans 14 amino acids. The germline gives CDR1 SEHNR, CDR2 FQNEAQ (reference sequence). Deletions cut 7 bases from V and 13 bases from J, with 25 bases between. The chain's CDR3 is CASTLRGNRDAGTF. CDR3 nucleotides: TGTGCCAGCACCCTAAGGGGCAACAGGGACGCGGGCACCTTC.

This chain joins TRBV7-2 and TRBJ1-6; D not resolved. CDR1 and CDR2 (germline): SGHTA, FQGNSA. The CDR3 consists of 16 residues. The ends were cut back, 2 bases at V and 0 bases at J, with 8 bases in the middle. CDR3 DNA: TGTGCCAGCAGCTTAACTTGGGGCTCCTATAATTCACCCCTCCACTTT. Translated, it gives CASSLTWGSYNSPLHF.

This clonotype has just one count. The chain has TRBV12-3 or TRBV12-4 and TRBJ1-4; TRBD1 matches at 8 bases. The CDR3 has 14 residues. The ends lost 6 bases at V and 7 bases at J; junction bases unmatched: 7. CDR3: CASSLRGRVEKLFF. The CDR3 DNA reads TGTGCCAGCAGCCTCAGGGGGCGCGTTGAAAAACTGTTTTTT.

This clonotype was recorded a few times. The rearrangement links TRBV28 to TRBJ2-2; D is possibly TRBD1 or TRBD2 (5 bases each). CDR1 and CDR2 from the germline V gene are MDHEN and SYDVKM. Deletions cut 2 bases from V and 10 bases from J, with 8 bases between. The CDR3 spans 12 residues. The DNA of the CDR3 is TGTGCCAGCAGTTTACCAGGGACGGAGCTGTTTTTT. Translating it yields CASSLPGTELFF.